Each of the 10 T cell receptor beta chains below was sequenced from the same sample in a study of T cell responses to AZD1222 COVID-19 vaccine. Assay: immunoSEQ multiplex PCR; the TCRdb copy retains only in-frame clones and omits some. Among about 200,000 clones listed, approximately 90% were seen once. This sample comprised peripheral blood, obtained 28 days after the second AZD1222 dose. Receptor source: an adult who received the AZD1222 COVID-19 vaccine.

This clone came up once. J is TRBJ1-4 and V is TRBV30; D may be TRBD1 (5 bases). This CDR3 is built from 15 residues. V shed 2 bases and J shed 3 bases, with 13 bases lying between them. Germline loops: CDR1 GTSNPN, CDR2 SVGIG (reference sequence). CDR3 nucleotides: TGTGCCTGGAGTAACCCCGTGGGGGCTAATGAAAAACTGTTTTTT. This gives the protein CAWSNPVGANEKLFF.

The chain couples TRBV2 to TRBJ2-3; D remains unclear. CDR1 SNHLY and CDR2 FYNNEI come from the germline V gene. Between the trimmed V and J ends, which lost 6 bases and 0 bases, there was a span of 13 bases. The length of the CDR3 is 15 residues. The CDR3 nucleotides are TGTGCCAGCAGGCACACAACCCTGAGCACAGATACGCAGTATTTT. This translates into CASRHTTLSTDTQYF.

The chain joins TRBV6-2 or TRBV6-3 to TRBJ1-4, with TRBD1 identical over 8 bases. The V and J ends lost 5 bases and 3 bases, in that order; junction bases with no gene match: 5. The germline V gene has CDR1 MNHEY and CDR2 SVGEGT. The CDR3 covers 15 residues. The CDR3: CASSPRDRPNEKLFF. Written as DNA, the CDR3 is TGTGCCAGCAGTCCCCGGGACAGGCCTAATGAAAAACTGTTTTTT.

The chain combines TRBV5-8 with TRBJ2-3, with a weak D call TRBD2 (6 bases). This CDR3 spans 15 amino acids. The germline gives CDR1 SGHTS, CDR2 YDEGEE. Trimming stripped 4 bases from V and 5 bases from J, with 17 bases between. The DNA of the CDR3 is TGTGCCAGCAGCCGGGGGAAGGGCCGCGGAGATACGCAGTATTTT. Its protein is CASSRGKGRGDTQYF.

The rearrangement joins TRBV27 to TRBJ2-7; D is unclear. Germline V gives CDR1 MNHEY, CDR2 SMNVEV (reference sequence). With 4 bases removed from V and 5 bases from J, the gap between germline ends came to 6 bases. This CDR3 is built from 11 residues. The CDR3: CASSSRNEQYF. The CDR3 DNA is TGTGCCAGCAGTTCCCGCAACGAGCAGTACTTC.

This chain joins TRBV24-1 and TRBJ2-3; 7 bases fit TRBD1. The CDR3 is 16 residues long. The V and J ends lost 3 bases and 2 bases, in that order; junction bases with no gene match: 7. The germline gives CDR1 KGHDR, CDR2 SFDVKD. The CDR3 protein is CATSDPGQTVTDTQYF. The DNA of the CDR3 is TGTGCCACCAGTGATCCGGGACAGACAGTCACAGATACGCAGTATTTT.

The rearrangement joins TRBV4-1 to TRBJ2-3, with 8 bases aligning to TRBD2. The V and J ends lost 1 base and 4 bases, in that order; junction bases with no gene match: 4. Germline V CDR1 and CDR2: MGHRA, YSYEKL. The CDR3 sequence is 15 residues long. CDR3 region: CASSQVLAGPDTQYF. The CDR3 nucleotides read TGCGCCAGCAGCCAAGTTTTAGCGGGACCAGATACGCAGTATTTT.

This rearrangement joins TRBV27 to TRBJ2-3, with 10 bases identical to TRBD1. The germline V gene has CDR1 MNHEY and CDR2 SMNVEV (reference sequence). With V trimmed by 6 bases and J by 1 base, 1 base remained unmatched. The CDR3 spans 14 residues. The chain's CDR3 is CASRGTGGTDTQYF. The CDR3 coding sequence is TGTGCCAGCAGGGGGACAGGGGGCACAGATACGCAGTATTTT.

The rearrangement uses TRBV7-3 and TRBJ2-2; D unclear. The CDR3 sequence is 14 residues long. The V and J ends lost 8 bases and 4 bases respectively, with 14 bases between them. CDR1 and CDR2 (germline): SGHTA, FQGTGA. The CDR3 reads CASGRIHSTGELFF. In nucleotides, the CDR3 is TGTGCCAGCGGCCGGATACATAGCACCGGGGAGCTGTTTTTT.

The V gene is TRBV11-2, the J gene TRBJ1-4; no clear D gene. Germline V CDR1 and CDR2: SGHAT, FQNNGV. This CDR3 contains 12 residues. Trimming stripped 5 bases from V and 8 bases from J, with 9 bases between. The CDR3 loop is CASSHSSEKLFF. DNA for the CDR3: TGTGCCAGCAGCCACTCGTCGGAAAAACTGTTTTTT.